This TCR beta chain was retrieved from a study of Ad26.COV2.S vaccination and SARS-CoV-2 variants. As for the study in general: Donor allocation was to the COV1001 Ad26.COV2.S trial arm.

The treatment denotes: 15 to 20 received Ad26.COV2.S at low or high dose, single or two shots; about 5 received placebo; per-sample allocation not given. Sampling took place 63 days after the first vaccine or placebo injection. Some clones are missing from TCRdb's copy, which holds only in-frame ones; the method was immunoSEQ multiplex PCR. The repertoire holds more than 400,000 clones, with approximately 90% as singletons. Germline V gives CDR1 SGHKS, CDR2 YYEKEE (reference sequence). This CDR3 has 16 residues. V lost 0 bases to trimming and J lost 0 bases, with 7 bases between them. This TCR came from a person aged 18-60 years who received the Ad26.COV2.S COVID-19 vaccine or a placebo. This chain uses TRBV5-5 with TRBJ1-6; D gene ambiguous. This specimen consisted of peripheral blood, obtained in a trial of Ad26.COV2.S vaccine versus placebo. The CDR3 nucleotides read TGTGCCAGCAGCTTGGCGGGAAGCTCCTATAATTCACCCCTCCACTTT. This encodes CASSLAGSSYNSPLHF.